The 5 T cell receptor beta chains listed next were all sequenced from one sample in a study of T cells after yellow fever vaccination. TCRdb used MiXCR to reprocess the 5' RACE reads, holding one entry per CDR3 protein. This sample has around 320,000 distinct CDR3 sequences, with about 10% found just once. The sample here was CD4+ T cells sorted from PBMCs, taken 5 days after the yellow fever booster vaccination. The receptors derive from a man younger than 30 who received the YFV17D yellow fever vaccine.

A note on this clonotype: A much larger clone lies one base from this, so it may be a read error. V and J are TRBV5-6 and TRBJ1-5; no definite D call. CDR1 and CDR2 from the germline V gene are SGHDT and YYEEEE. Between the trimmed V and J ends, which lost 4 bases and 6 bases, there was a span of 14 bases. CDR3 length equals 14 residues. The CDR3 region is CASSTGRGIQPQHF. Written as DNA, the CDR3 is TGTGCCAGCAGCACTGGGAGAGGGATTCAGCCCCAGCATTTT.

Many counts were recorded for this clonotype. This chain joins TRBV5-1 and TRBJ2-5, with D hard to call. Per the germline V gene, CDR1 is SGHRS and CDR2 is YFSETQ. The CDR3 has 15 residues. V was trimmed by 5 bases and J by 2 bases, leaving 16 bases between them. The CDR3 DNA follows: TGCGCCAGCAGTCATGGGCCCAGGCCACAAGAGACCCAGTACTTC. This codes for CASSHGPRPQETQYF.

For this clonotype: At one boundary the junction diverges from the germline segment, which might be a read error. The chain recombines TRBV29-1 with TRBJ2-5, with a weak D call TRBD1 (6 bases). The CDR3 extends over 13 amino acids. Germline assignment: CDR1 SQVTM and CDR2 ANQGSEA. CDR3: CSVEGQHQETQYF. CDR3 nucleotide sequence: TGCAGCGTAGAAGGACAGCACCAAGAGACCCAGTACTTC.

The J gene is TRBJ2-1, the V gene TRBV6-2 or TRBV6-3; 9 nucleotides align to TRBD1. This CDR3 region has 15 residues. The V segment lost 4 bases and the J segment 7 bases; nucleotides outside the gene matches: 8. In germline, CDR1 is MNHEY, CDR2 SVGEGT. The CDR3 is CASSSSGTGRNEQFF. The CDR3 bases are TGTGCCAGCAGTTCCTCCGGGACAGGGCGGAATGAGCAGTTCTTC.

This clonotype was seen a few times. The chain joins TRBV18 to TRBJ2-7, with 14 bases identical to TRBD2. The CDR3 length is 19 residues. CDR1 is KGHSH and CDR2 is LQKENI in the germline V gene. With V trimmed by 6 bases and J by 2 bases, 15 bases remained unmatched. CDR3 region: CASSPRTSGGPSRAYEQYF. Written as DNA, the CDR3 is TGTGCCAGCTCCCCGCGGACTAGCGGGGGGCCCTCCAGGGCCTACGAGCAGTACTTC.